Listed below are T cell receptor beta chains from one sample, sequenced in a study of cytomegalovirus exposure and HLA in healthy donors. Assay used: immunoSEQ multiplex PCR; TCRdb lists only in-frame clones, some missing. This sample has 150,000 to 200,000 clones, with roughly three quarters found just once. Material for sequencing was PBMCs. Receptors originate from a man aged 18 to 30 in good health and CMV-seropositive. The CDR3 runs from the conserved cysteine through the conserved F or W. D genes are given only for firm matches.

d_gene,j_gene,v_gene,CDR3aa
-,TRBJ1-1,TRBV19,CATSLGPGQRENTEAFF
-,TRBJ1-5,TRBV28,CASSLWRLQPQHF
TRBD2,TRBJ2-1,TRBV18,CASSPPNGGSGRLNEQFF
TRBD1,TRBJ1-6,TRBV28,CASRGTGLDSPLHF
TRBD2,TRBJ2-5,TRBV7-2,CASSPSGGAQTQYF
TRBD1,TRBJ1-6,TRBV19,CASSMDRGSPLHF
TRBD1,TRBJ2-1,TRBV10-1,CASSEGTGNSYNEQFF
TRBD1,TRBJ2-1,TRBV29-1,CSDRTGYAEQFF
TRBD1,TRBJ2-4,TRBV12-5,CASGSWDRGDIQYF
TRBD1,TRBJ2-3,TRBV4-2,CASSPGRRTGGTDTQYF
TRBD1,TRBJ1-1,TRBV5-6,CASSSGQGGLAFF
-,TRBJ1-1,TRBV25-1,CASSDPKNTEAFF
-,TRBJ2-3,TRBV5-4,CASSFYTDTQYF
-,TRBJ2-3,TRBV28,CASSFGAGSTQYF
TRBD2,TRBJ2-1,TRBV6-1,CASSARLAGAHNEQFF
TRBD2,TRBJ2-3,TRBV29-1,CSMRNPGLAADTQYF